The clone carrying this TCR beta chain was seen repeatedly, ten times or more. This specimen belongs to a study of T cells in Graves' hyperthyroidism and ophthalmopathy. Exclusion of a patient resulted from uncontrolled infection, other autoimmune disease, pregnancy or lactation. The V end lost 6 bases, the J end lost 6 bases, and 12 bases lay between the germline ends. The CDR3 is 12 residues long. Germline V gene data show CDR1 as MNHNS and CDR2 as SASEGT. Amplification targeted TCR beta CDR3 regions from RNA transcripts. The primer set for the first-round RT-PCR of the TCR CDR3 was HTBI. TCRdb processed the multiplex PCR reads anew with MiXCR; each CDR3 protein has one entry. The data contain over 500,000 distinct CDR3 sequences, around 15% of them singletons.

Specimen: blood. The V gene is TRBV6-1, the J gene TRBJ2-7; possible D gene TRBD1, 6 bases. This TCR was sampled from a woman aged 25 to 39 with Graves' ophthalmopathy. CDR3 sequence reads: CASRNGQSEQYF. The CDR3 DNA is TGTGCCAGCAGAAACGGACAGAGCGAGCAGTACTTC.